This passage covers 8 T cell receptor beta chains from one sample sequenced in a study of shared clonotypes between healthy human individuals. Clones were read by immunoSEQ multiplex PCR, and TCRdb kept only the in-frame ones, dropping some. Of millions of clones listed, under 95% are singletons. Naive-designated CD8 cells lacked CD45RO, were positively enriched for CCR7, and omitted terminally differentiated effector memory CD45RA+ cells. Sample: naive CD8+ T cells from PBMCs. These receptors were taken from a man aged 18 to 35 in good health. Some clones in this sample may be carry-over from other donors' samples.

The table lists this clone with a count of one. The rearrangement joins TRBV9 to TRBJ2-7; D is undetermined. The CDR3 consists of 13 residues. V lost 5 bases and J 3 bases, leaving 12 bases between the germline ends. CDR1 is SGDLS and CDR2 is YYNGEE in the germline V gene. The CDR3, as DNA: TGTGCCAGCAGTCTAGGATCTGGCTACGAGCAGTACTTC. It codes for CASSLGSGYEQYF. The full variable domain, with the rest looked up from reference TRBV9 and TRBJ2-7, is DSGVTQTPKHLITATGQRVTLRCSPRSGDLSVYWYQQSLDQGLQFLIQYYNGEERAKGNILERFSAQQFPDLHSELNLSSLELGDSALYFCASSLGSGYEQYFGPGTRLTVT.

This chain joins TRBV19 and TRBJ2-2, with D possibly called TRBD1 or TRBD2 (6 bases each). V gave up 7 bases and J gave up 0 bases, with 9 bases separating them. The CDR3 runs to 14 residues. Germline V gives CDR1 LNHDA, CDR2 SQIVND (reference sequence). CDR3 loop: CASTGAPNTGELFF. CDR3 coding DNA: TGTGCCAGTACGGGGGCCCCGAACACCGGGGAGCTGTTTTTT. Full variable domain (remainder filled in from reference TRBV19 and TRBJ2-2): DGGITQSPKYLFRKEGQNVTLSCEQNLNHDAMYWYRQDPGQGLRLIYYSQIVNDFQKGDIAEGYSVSREKKESFPLTVTSAQKNPTAFYLCASTGAPNTGELFFGEGSRLTVL.

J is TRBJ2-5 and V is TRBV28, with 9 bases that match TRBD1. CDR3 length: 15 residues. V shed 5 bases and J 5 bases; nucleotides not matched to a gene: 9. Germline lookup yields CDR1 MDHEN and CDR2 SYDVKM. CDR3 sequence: CASSPRDRVAETQYF. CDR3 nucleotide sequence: TGTGCCAGCAGTCCACGGGACAGGGTGGCGGAGACCCAGTACTTC. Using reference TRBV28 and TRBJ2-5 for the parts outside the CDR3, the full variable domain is DVKVTQSSRYLVKRTGEKVFLECVQDMDHENMFWYRQDPGLGLRLIYFSYDVKMKEKGDIPEGYSVSREKKERFSLILESASTNQTSMYLCASSPRDRVAETQYFGPGTRLLVL.

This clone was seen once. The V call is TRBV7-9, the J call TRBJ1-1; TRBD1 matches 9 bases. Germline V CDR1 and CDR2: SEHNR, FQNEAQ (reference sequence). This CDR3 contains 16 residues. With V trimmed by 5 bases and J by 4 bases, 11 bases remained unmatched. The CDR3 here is CASSPPQGARVTEAFF. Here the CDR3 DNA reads TGTGCCAGCAGCCCACCACAGGGGGCGAGAGTCACTGAAGCTTTCTTT.

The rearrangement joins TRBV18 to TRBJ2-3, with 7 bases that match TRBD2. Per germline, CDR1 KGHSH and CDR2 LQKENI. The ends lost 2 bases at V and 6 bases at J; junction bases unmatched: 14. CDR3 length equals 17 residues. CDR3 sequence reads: CASSPELAGAPADTQYF. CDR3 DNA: TGTGCCAGCTCACCAGAATTAGCGGGCGCCCCGGCGGATACGCAGTATTTT.

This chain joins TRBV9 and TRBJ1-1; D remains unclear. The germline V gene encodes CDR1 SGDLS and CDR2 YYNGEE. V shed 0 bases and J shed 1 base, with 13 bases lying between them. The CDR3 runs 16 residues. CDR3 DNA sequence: TGTGCCAGCAGCGTAGGTGCTGTGGTTGGGAACACTGAAGCTTTCTTT. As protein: CASSVGAVVGNTEAFF.

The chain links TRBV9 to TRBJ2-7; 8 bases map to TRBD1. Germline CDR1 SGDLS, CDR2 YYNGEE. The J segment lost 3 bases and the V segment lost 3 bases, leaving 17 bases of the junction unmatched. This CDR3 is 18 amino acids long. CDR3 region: CASSGGQGAPYSGYEQYF. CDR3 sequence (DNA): TGTGCCAGCAGCGGCGGGCAGGGGGCTCCATACTCTGGCTACGAGCAGTACTTC.

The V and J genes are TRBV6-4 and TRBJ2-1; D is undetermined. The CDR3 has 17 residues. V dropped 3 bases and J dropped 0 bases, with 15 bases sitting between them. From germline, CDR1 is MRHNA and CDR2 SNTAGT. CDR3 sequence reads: CASSESTELLSYNEQFF. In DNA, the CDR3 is TGTGCCAGCAGTGAATCAACTGAATTACTCTCCTACAATGAGCAGTTCTTC.